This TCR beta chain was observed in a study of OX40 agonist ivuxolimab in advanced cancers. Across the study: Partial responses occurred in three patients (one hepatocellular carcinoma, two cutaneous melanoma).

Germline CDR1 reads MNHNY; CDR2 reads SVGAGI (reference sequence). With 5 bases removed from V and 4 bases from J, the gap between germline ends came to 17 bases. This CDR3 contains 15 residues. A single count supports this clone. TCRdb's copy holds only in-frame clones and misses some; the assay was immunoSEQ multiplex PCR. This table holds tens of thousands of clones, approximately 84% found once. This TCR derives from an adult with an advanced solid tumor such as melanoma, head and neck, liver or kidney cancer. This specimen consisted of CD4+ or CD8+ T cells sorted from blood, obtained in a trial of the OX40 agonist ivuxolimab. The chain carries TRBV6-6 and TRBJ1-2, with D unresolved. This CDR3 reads CASSPDRRWGYGYTF. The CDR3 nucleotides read TGTGCCAGCAGTCCGGACCGTCGGTGGGGCTATGGCTACACCTTC.